There are a few counts of the clone carrying this T cell receptor beta chain. TCRdb redid the calling of the 5' RACE reads with MiXCR, one entry per CDR3 protein. Here the sample spans around 200,000 distinct CDR3 sequences, around 9.5% being singletons. CDR1 is SNHLY and CDR2 is FYNNEI in the germline V gene. This CDR3 has 14 amino acids. V was cut by 4 bases and J by 1 base, with 9 bases left in between. This record comes from a study of T-cell memory formation after mild COVID-19. The chain employs TRBV2 and TRBJ2-3, with unresolved D. This TCR was sampled from a man between 18 and 29 years old who had mild COVID-19 (a few samples of this study predate the infection). Cell type and time point are not known. Material for sequencing was PBMCs or a T cell subset sorted from them (not recorded which). CDR3 in amino acids: CASSAWSRTDTQYF. The CDR3 region has the DNA TGTGCCAGCAGTGCGTGGAGCCGCACAGATACGCAGTATTTT.